This T cell receptor beta chain was documented in a study of beta chain features in type 1 diabetes (dated by TCRdb to 2016 to 2019). For the study in its entirety: No differences in mean age, gender distribution, total cell number or subset yield were found between patients and healthy donors. Regulatory and stem cell-like memory subsets were isolated from only 8 patients and about 8 healthy donors, whereas naive and central memory subsets came from all 28 donors. A total of roughly 100 million sorted cells were examined across all samples, and the number of cells per subset was strongly correlated with RNA yield. In the study, recently diagnosed type 1 diabetes patients and matched healthy donors were compared on the TCRB repertoires of their sorted circulating CD4+ T cell subsets. What the study reported, not specific to this receptor: A moderate but significant shortening of TCRB CDR3 length was observed in type 1 diabetes patients in all four CD4+ subsets. PCR may preferentially amplify shorter templates, but because patient and control samples were amplified and corrected together, any resulting skew would affect both groups equally. Because the HLA sub-analyses included only small numbers of individuals, any influence of HLA type on TCRB rearrangement was left unresolved. Because cDNA rather than genomic DNA was sequenced, highly expressing activated cells could have been over-represented, although no difference in activation and CD3 levels was found between groups. Naive, central memory and regulatory TCRB repertoires appeared more similar among patients than among healthy donors. Fewer insertions and more nucleotide deletions at VDJ recombination sites were observed in patients with type 1 diabetes, implying thymic rearrangement abnormalities.

This clone was counted between two and nine times. This receptor's antigen is unknown. Base qualities are not provided; no much larger clone lies one nucleotide away. The entire amount of isolated RNA was reverse transcribed using the High Capacity cDNA Reverse Transcription Kit, so the sequenced TCRB transcripts were expressed ones. Deep immunoSEQ sequencing was performed on naive, central memory and regulatory T cell samples, with an average of about 3.6 million total reads per sample. Sorted cells were lysed in RLT buffer and RNA was extracted with DNase-treated RNeasy Micro or Mini kits, depending on cell number. Each cell subset was processed on its own to prevent cross-contamination, while patient and healthy donor samples were processed together. TCRB sequences were amplified from cDNA with the immunoSEQ multiplex PCR, producing 87-bp fragments spanning the CDR3 region. Sequencing of the amplicons was done on the Illumina HiSeq platform. From the authors' description of their analysis: PCR bias was computationally corrected using synthetic template baselines, reads within Hamming distance 2 were collapsed, and singletons that could not be merged were discarded. Reads were aligned against IMGT so that V, D and J genes, CDR3 length and insertions or deletions at six rearrangement sites could be assigned. Clonotype counts were normalized to sorted cell number within each subset before computing true diversity and Gini coefficients with the tcR R package. The overlap coefficient, calculated on TCRB nucleotide sequences, was used to measure repertoire sharing. Here the immuneACCESS table is served through TCRdb, limited to in-frame sequences with V and J called. Missing clones are a known gap in these copies; in checked studies unresolved V genes cover under half, and the rest lacks a known reason. For V, J and clone size, that table is used; D and trimming come from the DNA. A total of more than 150,000 clones appear in this sample, about 9.1% of them only once. The ten largest clones take up roughly 2.5% of the sample.

A single peripheral blood draw of 95 to 150 mL on average was collected from each donor into heparinised tubes. A BD FACSAria II and a panel including CD45RO, CCR7, CD25, CD127, CD95 and CD27 were used to sort naive, central memory, regulatory and stem cell-like memory CD4+ T cells. Every sorted population had a purity above 95%. PBMCs were separated immediately by Lymphoprep density gradient centrifugation and were stained directly, without being cultured. To minimize batch effects, samples were stained and sorted in pairs, one healthy donor with one patient per experiment. The CDR3 holds 16 amino acids from the cysteine to the phenylalanine. Of all the DNA, just the CDR3 is kept, 48 bases in frame from base 1. Trimming removed 0 bases from V and 3 bases from J, leaving 14 bases between the germline ends. For CDR1 and CDR2, the germline V gene lists SGDLS and YYNGEE.

The specimen was central memory CD4+ T cells from blood. The receptor chain draws on TRBV9 and TRBJ2-3; confidence is insufficient to name the D gene. This TCR was sampled from a woman aged 18-29 years in good health. The CDR3 sequence is CASSVASSRPTDTQYF. The bases read TGTGCCAGCAGCGTAGCGTCGTCGCGGCCGACAGATACGCAGTATTTT.